Sequencing of this T cell receptor beta chain was carried out in a study of shared T cell receptors in the human thymus. This CDR3 spans 15 amino acids. V trimming: 9 bases; J trimming: 11 bases; junction bases outside the gene matches: 15. Germline CDR1 and CDR2: LNHDA and SQIVND (reference sequence). Profiling relied on immunoSEQ multiplex PCR, and the TCRdb table lists in-frame clones only, not all of them. The data contain 700,000 or so clones, over 75% of them singletons. This same sample was also taken into another study, of human thymus T cells.

The TCR comes from a girl younger than two with a congenital heart defect. The rearrangement links TRBV19 to TRBJ1-6; TRBD1 matches 8 bases. Material: thymocytes. Written as DNA, the CDR3 is TGTGCCAGCCGAGCAGGGGGCGACTCCGGGACACCCCTCCACTTT. This translates into CASRAGGDSGTPLHF.